This TCR beta chain was documented in a study of shared clonotypes between healthy human individuals. With regard to this clone: Its antigen is as yet unknown.

Findings and caveats of the study: Rarefaction showed sorted-subset sequencing was incomplete despite large depth. Naive CD4 clonotypes were shared across several donors at around 5%.

Recent acute infections and vaccinations were absent in the healthy HIV-negative adult donors. The CDR3 has 13 residues. V dropped 5 bases and J dropped 4 bases, with 12 bases sitting between them. Germline V gene sequence: CDR1 GTSNPN, CDR2 SVGIG (reference sequence). Once extracted for a subset, genomic DNA was divided evenly among several immunoSEQ plates. This table comes from immunoSEQ multiplex PCR, and its TCRdb copy is limited to in-frame clones, with some not included. The sample holds 2 million to 2.5 million clones; approximately 90% are singletons and the top ten take 0.37%. The chain couples TRBV30 to TRBJ1-5; no clear D gene. The TCR comes from a man between 18 and 29 years old in good health. Some clones in this sample may be carry-over from other donors' samples. The sample comprised naive CD4+ T cells from PBMCs. Regarding subset: CD45RA+ positively selected. CDR3: CAWGPGLNQPQHF. CDR3 sequence (DNA): TGTGCCTGGGGCCCGGGTCTAAATCAGCCCCAGCATTTT. Complete variable domain (other parts from reference TRBV30 and TRBJ1-5): SQTIHQWPATLVQPVGSPLSLECTVEGTSNPNLYWYRQAAGRGLQLLFYSVGIGQISSEVPQNLSASRPQDRQFILSSKKLLLSDSGFYLCAWGPGLNQPQHFGDGTRLSIL.